Reported below is one TCR beta chain. The CDR3 covers 19 residues. Germline assignment: CDR1 LNHDA and CDR2 SQIVND (reference sequence). V lost 0 bases and J lost 5; bases outside the gene matches: 13. The data were taken from a study of blood T cell repertoires in COVID-19. Study-level information: The United States, Italy and Spain were the sources of the acute and convalescent COVID-19 samples.

Original analysis: Counts of nucleated cells, estimated from reference gene primer amplification, were obtained. The assay was immunoSEQ multiplex PCR, and TCRdb's table has in-frame clones only and misses some. V, J and clone size were drawn from that table, and D and trimming were deduced from the DNA. The top ten hold about 1.4% of the sample, which has about 58,000 clones, just under 90% seen once. The chain uses TRBV19 and TRBJ1-6, with 7 nucleotides matching TRBD1. The sequence came from a man aged 55-75 years with acute or convalescent COVID-19. Sequencing was performed on peripheral blood. CDR3 sequence reads: CASSIDGSKGGINNSPLHF. The CDR3 bases are TGTGCCAGTAGTATAGATGGATCGAAAGGGGGCATCAATAATTCACCCCTCCACTTT.